The 15 T cell receptor beta chains reported below all come from one sample, sequenced in a study of identical twins (dated by TCRdb to between 2015 and 2016). The method behind the library was 5' RACE. Sequenced using an Illumina HiSeq 2000. TCRdb ran its own pipeline on the public reads, namely fastp trimming at Q25 and MiXCR clone calling, and kept in-frame beta chains. Every CDR3 protein is listed once, alongside the most common genes and DNA of its rows. The sample table contains hundreds of thousands of distinct CDR3 sequences; only one count was recorded for under 10% of them. Of the sample, 1.9% is held by the ten largest clones. These same data were also listed under a study on yellow fever vaccine responses in identical twins.

The sample taken for sequencing was memory (CD45RO+) T cells sorted from blood. The label giving this sample's cell subset or site can be read as: CD45RO+ enriched T cells. These receptor sequences come from a woman under 30 in good health.

This clonotype was detected many times. The V call is TRBV6-5, the J call TRBJ2-3; D not resolved. With 0 bases removed from V and 5 bases from J, the gap between germline ends came to 9 bases. The CDR3 extends over 14 amino acids. Germline-derived CDR1 and CDR2 are MNHEY and SVGAGI. The CDR3 nucleotides read TGTGCCAGCAGTTACTCTCCCTCGCAAGATACGCAGTATTTT. Encoded protein: CASSYSPSQDTQYF.

The sample holds many counts of this clonotype. This chain joins TRBV10-3 and TRBJ1-1; no firm D call. Looked up from germline, CDR1 is ENHRY and CDR2 is SYGVKD. Trimming pared 6 bases from V and 3 bases from J, leaving 8 bases between. This CDR3 is built from 12 residues. CDR3 DNA: TGTGCCATCAGGAGTTCGGACACTGAAGCTTTCTTT. It encodes CAIRSSDTEAFF.

This clonotype was observed a few times. CDR3 residues: CASSVVVNEQFF. In DNA form, the CDR3 reads TGTGCCAGCAGCGTAGTAGTGAATGAGCAGTTCTTC. The V call is TRBV9, the J call TRBJ2-1; D gene ambiguous. The CDR3 is 12 amino acids. Deletions cut 0 bases from V and 7 bases from J, with 5 bases between. Germline CDR1 is SGDLS and CDR2 is YYNGEE.

This clonotype was found many times. This chain uses TRBV7-2 with TRBJ2-3; 11 nucleotides agree with TRBD2. CDR1 is SGHTA, CDR2 FQGNSA, per germline. Trimming took 8 bases from V and 4 from J; bases not matched to a gene: 2. This CDR3 region has 13 residues. DNA of the CDR3: TGTGCCAGCTTAGCGGGGGGGCCAGATACGCAGTATTTT. Translation gives CASLAGGPDTQYF.

There are a few counts of this clonotype. The chain joins TRBV5-5 to TRBJ2-5; D remains unclear. The CDR3 is made up of 15 amino acids. Trimming shortened V by 6 bases and J by 0 bases, and 15 bases separated the two germline ends. Germline CDR1 reads SGHKS; CDR2 reads YYEKEE (reference sequence). Here the CDR3 DNA reads TGTGCCAGCATCGAAGGCGCATCCTACCAAGAGACCCAGTACTTC. Translated: CASIEGASYQETQYF. Supplemented by reference TRBV5-5 and TRBJ2-5, the full variable domain reads DAGVTQSPTHLIKTRGQQVTLRCSPISGHKSVSWYQQVLGQGPQFIFQYYEKEERGRGNFPDRFSARQFPNYSSELNVNALLLGDSALYLCASIEGASYQETQYFGPGTRLLVL.

This clonotype has at least ten counts. The rearrangement uses TRBV7-9 and TRBJ2-7; D possibly matches TRBD1 or TRBD2 (5 bases each). This CDR3 comprises 12 residues. Trimming took off 9 bases at V and 0 bases at J, with 9 bases between the two ends. The germline gives CDR1 SEHNR, CDR2 FQNEAQ (reference sequence). Written as DNA, the CDR3 is TGTGCCAGTGGGGACGGCTCCTACGAGCAGTACTTC. It specifies CASGDGSYEQYF.

This clonotype was observed many times. The chain is built from TRBV29-1 and TRBJ2-3, with D perhaps matching TRBD1 or TRBD2 (5 bases each). CDR1 SQVTM and CDR2 ANQGSEA come from the germline V gene. V gave up 7 bases and J gave up 2 bases, with 13 bases separating them. The CDR3 contains 13 residues. CDR3 in amino acids: CSGKGRYTDTQYF. DNA of the CDR3: TGCAGCGGGAAGGGACGGTACACAGATACGCAGTATTTT.

This clonotype was picked up many times. The chain joins TRBV11-2 to TRBJ2-1; 11 bases map to TRBD2. The V gene's germline CDR1 is SGHAT and CDR2 FQNNGV. The CDR3 has 20 residues. Trimming removed 0 bases from V and 5 bases from J; junction bases left unmatched: 15. As DNA, the CDR3 is TGTGCCAGCAGCTTAGAACCATGGACTAGCGGGCCCCCAAAGAACAATGAGCAGTTCTTC. Residues: CASSLEPWTSGPPKNNEQFF. The full variable domain, with the rest looked up from reference TRBV11-2 and TRBJ2-1, is EAGVAQSPRYKIIEKRQSVAFWCNPISGHATLYWYQQILGQGPKLLIQFQNNGVVDDSQLPKDRFSAERLKGVDSTLKIQPAKLEDSAVYLCASSLEPWTSGPPKNNEQFFGPGTRLTVL.

The table lists this clonotype with many counts. V and J are TRBV20-1 and TRBJ2-7, with a weak D call TRBD1 (5 bases). The germline CDR1 and CDR2 sequences are DFQATT and SNEGSKA (reference sequence). This CDR3 is 13 amino acids long. Trimming removed 5 bases at V and 0 bases at J, with 11 bases between. DNA for the CDR3: TGCAGTGCTGAAAGGACAAGCTCCTACGAGCAGTACTTC. This gives the protein CSAERTSSYEQYF.

This clonotype was detected ten times or more. The V gene is TRBV20-1, the J gene TRBJ1-2; D is possibly TRBD1 (6 bases). The germline V gene has CDR1 DFQATT and CDR2 SNEGSKA (reference sequence). The CDR3 is made up of 12 amino acids. V dropped 0 bases and J dropped 6 bases, with 8 bases sitting between them. CDR3 amino acids: CSARDKGDGYTF. CDR3 nucleotides: TGCAGTGCTAGAGATAAGGGGGATGGCTACACCTTC.

This clonotype was detected many times. The J gene is TRBJ2-2, the V gene TRBV10-3, with D perhaps TRBD1 or TRBD2 (5 bases each). This CDR3 is 14 amino acids long. Germline V gives CDR1 ENHRY, CDR2 SYGVKD. The V end lost 6 bases, the J end lost 1 base, and 9 bases lay between the germline ends. CDR3 DNA: TGTGCCATCAGGGGGGACGGGAACACCGGGGAGCTGTTTTTT. It translates to CAIRGDGNTGELFF.

The V call is TRBV7-9, the J call TRBJ2-2; the D is unclear. The CDR3 loop spans 15 amino acids. V lost 2 bases and J lost 1, with 8 bases in between. The germline gives CDR1 SEHNR, CDR2 FQNEAQ (reference sequence). The CDR3 nucleotides are TGTGCCAGCAGCTTACGTGAGGAGAACACCGGGGAGCTGTTTTTT. This translates into CASSLREENTGELFF.

The chain joins TRBV10-1 to TRBJ2-7, with unresolved D. The CDR3 has 12 amino acids. V gave up 2 bases and J gave up 6 bases, with 8 bases separating them. The germline CDR1 and CDR2 sequences are WNHNN and SYGVQD (reference sequence). CDR3 bases: TGCGCCAGCAGTGAGGTGGGCGGCGAGCAGTACTTC. Translation gives CASSEVGGEQYF.

This clonotype was found many times. This chain joins TRBV5-1 and TRBJ1-3, with D perhaps matching TRBD1 (5 bases). CDR3 length: 15 amino acids. CDR1 is SGHRS and CDR2 is YFSETQ in the germline V gene. The germline V and J ends were trimmed by 0 bases and 7 bases, with 14 bases remaining between them. The CDR3: CASSLDEGPVNTIYF. The CDR3, as DNA: TGCGCCAGCAGCTTGGACGAGGGACCAGTCAACACCATATATTTT.

The chain has TRBV2 and TRBJ2-7; tentative D call: TRBD1 (5 bases). Trimming pared 8 bases from V and 2 bases from J, leaving 10 bases between. The germline gives CDR1 SNHLY, CDR2 FYNNEI. CDR3 length: 12 amino acids. This CDR3 is CASLQDTYEQYF. The CDR3 coding sequence is TGTGCCAGCCTACAGGATACCTACGAGCAGTACTTC. Filled out from reference TRBV2 and TRBJ2-7, the complete variable domain reads EPEVTQTPSHQVTQMGQEVILRCVPISNHLYFYWYRQILGQKVEFLVSFYNNEISEKSEIFDDQFSVERPDGSNFTLKIRSTKLEDSAMYFCASLQDTYEQYFGPGTRLTVT.